Sequencing of this T cell receptor beta chain was carried out in a study of blood T cell repertoires in COVID-19. Study at large: Spain, Italy and the United States supplied samples that represented acute and convalescent COVID-19. The cDNA or gDNA used as material had been derived from T cells, B-cell-depleted T cells, or PBMCs.

V was pared by 4 bases and J by 2 bases, with 6 bases of the junction left unmatched. From germline, CDR1 is SGHRS and CDR2 YFSETQ. The CDR3 is made up of 15 amino acids. In the authors' methods: Amplification of reference gene primers provided the estimated nucleated cell counts. The assay was immunoSEQ multiplex PCR, and TCRdb's table has in-frame clones only and misses some. That table furnishes V, J and clone size, whereas the DNA furnished D and trimming. The profile shows 200,000 to 300,000 clones, over 75% of them singletons. The rearrangement uses TRBV5-1 and TRBJ2-7; 10 nucleotides line up with TRBD2. This receptor was taken from a human donor in a cohort sampled during active COVID-19. Sequenced sample: peripheral blood. The CDR3 sequence is CASSPTSGATYEQYF. DNA for the CDR3: TGCGCCAGCAGCCCTACTAGCGGGGCAACCTACGAGCAGTACTTC.